A selection of T cell receptor beta chains follows, all from one sample in a study of long-term antiretroviral therapy in people with HIV. This table comes from immunoSEQ multiplex PCR, and its TCRdb copy is limited to in-frame clones, with some not included. The sample includes 9,000 to 10,000 clones, 81% of them seen just once. Sequenced material: unsorted PBMCs, taken 0.7 years after starting antiretroviral therapy. The receptors come from a middle-aged man with HIV. Both conserved end residues are part of each CDR3. The D gene is left open where the match is weak. Size is omitted from some rows. Given values are once, few, many or a class for expanded clones.

cdr3_aa: CASSLIGPYEQYF
cdr3_nt: TGTGCCAGCAGCTTGATAGGGCCCTACGAGCAGTACTTC
d_call: NA
j_call: TRBJ2-7
v_call: TRBV5-6
clone_size: once

cdr3_aa: CASSIGGTDQETQYF
cdr3_nt: TGTGCCAGTAGTATAGGGGGGACAGACCAAGAGACCCAGTACTTC
d_call: TRBD1
j_call: TRBJ2-5
v_call: TRBV19
clone_size: NA

cdr3_aa: CASSSGGATTSTDTQYF
cdr3_nt: TGTGCCAGCAGCTCAGGGGGAGCCACCACTAGCACAGATACGCAGTATTTT
d_call: TRBD1
j_call: TRBJ2-3
v_call: TRBV11-2
clone_size: NA

cdr3_aa: CASSDTGRRADTQYF
cdr3_nt: TGTGCCAGCAGCGATACAGGGAGAAGAGCAGATACGCAGTATTTT
d_call: NA
j_call: TRBJ2-3
v_call: TRBV27
clone_size: NA

cdr3_aa: CSVAGTGGDEQYF
cdr3_nt: TGCAGCGTTGCCGGGACAGGGGGCGACGAGCAGTACTTC
d_call: TRBD1
j_call: TRBJ2-7
v_call: TRBV29-1
clone_size: NA

cdr3_aa: CASSPPGSAVGGYTF
cdr3_nt: TGTGCCAGCAGCCCCCCAGGAAGCGCGGTTGGCGGCTACACCTTC
d_call: NA
j_call: TRBJ1-2
v_call: TRBV13
clone_size: NA

cdr3_aa: CASKQGESNEQYF
cdr3_nt: TGTGCCAGCAAGCAAGGGGAATCCAACGAGCAGTACTTC
d_call: NA
j_call: TRBJ2-7
v_call: TRBV2
clone_size: NA

cdr3_aa: CAWGVQDSSYEQYF
cdr3_nt: TGTGCCTGGGGGGTACAGGACAGCTCCTACGAGCAGTACTTC
d_call: NA
j_call: TRBJ2-7
v_call: TRBV30
clone_size: NA

cdr3_aa: CSVAGTGGIYGYTF
cdr3_nt: TGCAGCGTTGCGGGGACAGGGGGCATCTATGGCTACACCTTC
d_call: TRBD1
j_call: TRBJ1-2
v_call: TRBV29-1
clone_size: NA

cdr3_aa: CATRTLVSTDTQYF
cdr3_nt: TGTGCCACCCGGACGTTAGTTAGCACAGATACGCAGTATTTT
d_call: NA
j_call: TRBJ2-3
v_call: TRBV5-8
clone_size: few

cdr3_aa: CSVEDPVVGSNTGELFF
cdr3_nt: TGCAGCGTTGAAGACCCCGTGGTGGGATCGAACACCGGGGAGCTGTTTTTT
d_call: NA
j_call: TRBJ2-2
v_call: TRBV29-1
clone_size: NA

cdr3_aa: CASSASGLAGAHTGELFF
cdr3_nt: TGTGCCAGCAGTGCCTCCGGACTAGCGGGAGCCCACACCGGGGAGCTGTTTTTT
d_call: TRBD2
j_call: TRBJ2-2
v_call: TRBV6-1
clone_size: NA

cdr3_aa: CATTGVGKNIQYF
cdr3_nt: TGTGCCACCACAGGAGTGGGCAAAAACATTCAGTACTTC
d_call: NA
j_call: TRBJ2-4
v_call: TRBV15
clone_size: NA

cdr3_aa: CASSSGQVPGTGELFF
cdr3_nt: TGTGCCAGCAGCTCCGGACAGGTGCCGGGGACCGGGGAGCTGTTTTTT
d_call: TRBD1
j_call: TRBJ2-2
v_call: TRBV5-4
clone_size: NA

cdr3_aa: CASSQARGLSGNTIYF
cdr3_nt: TGCGCCAGCAGCCAAGCCCGGGGGCTCTCTGGAAACACCATATATTTT
d_call: NA
j_call: TRBJ1-3
v_call: TRBV4-1
clone_size: NA

cdr3_aa: CASRRGPYEQYF
cdr3_nt: TGTGCCAGCAGACGCGGGCCGTACGAGCAGTACTTC
d_call: NA
j_call: TRBJ2-7
v_call: TRBV5-6
clone_size: NA

cdr3_aa: CASSSEGTGTIYEQYF
cdr3_nt: TGTGCCAGCAGCTCTGAGGGGACAGGGACAATTTACGAGCAGTACTTC
d_call: TRBD1
j_call: TRBJ2-7
v_call: TRBV2
clone_size: few

cdr3_aa: CASSLSSNTEAFF
cdr3_nt: TGTGCCAGCAGCTTGTCTTCGAACACTGAAGCTTTCTTT
d_call: NA
j_call: TRBJ1-1
v_call: TRBV5-5
clone_size: NA

cdr3_aa: CASSPGQGGTQYF
cdr3_nt: TGCGCCAGCAGCCCCGGACAGGGAGGTACGCAGTATTTT
d_call: TRBD1
j_call: TRBJ2-3
v_call: TRBV4-3
clone_size: NA

cdr3_aa: CASREGTNFGLSGELFF
cdr3_nt: TGTGCCAGCAGGGAAGGGACTAACTTTGGTCTCTCCGGGGAGCTGTTTTTT
d_call: TRBD2
j_call: TRBJ2-2
v_call: TRBV6-1
clone_size: NA

cdr3_aa: CASSLGQNTGELFF
cdr3_nt: TGCGCCAGCAGCTTGGGACAAAACACCGGGGAGCTGTTTTTT
d_call: NA
j_call: TRBJ2-2
v_call: TRBV5-1
clone_size: once

cdr3_aa: CSASPAGDNTF
cdr3_nt: TGCAGTGCTTCCCCGGCAGGGGATAACACCTTC
d_call: NA
j_call: TRBJ1-2
v_call: TRBV20-1
clone_size: NA

cdr3_aa: CASSSSGVGRMETQYF
cdr3_nt: TGTGCCAGCAGCTCCTCGGGTGTAGGGCGGATGGAGACCCAGTACTTC
d_call: NA
j_call: TRBJ2-5
v_call: TRBV7-9
clone_size: NA